This record concerns one TCR beta chain sequence. Its antigen is not known. The data stem from a study of T cell clonotyping in hematopoietic cell transplantation. Regarding the study as a whole: No sorting was done, leaving CD4 and CD8 contributions mixed. After transplant, recipient diversity fell while pathologically expanded clonotypes grew through day 180. At the given depth, recipient repertoires were over 95% de novo clonotypes. Higher Inverse Simpson Index values in graft donor and pretransplant recipient predicted broader posttransplant TCR diversity.

The assay was immunoSEQ multiplex PCR, and TCRdb's table has in-frame clones only and misses some. The sample lists approximately 12,000 clones; roughly 89% were seen once. The source material was PBMCs, sampled 100 days after allogeneic stem cell transplant. This clonotype was sampled from a female patient between 55 and 75 years old who had an allogeneic stem cell transplant from an unrelated donor, so the T cells may come from the graft donor. Some clones in this sample may be carry-over from other donors' samples.

The CDR3 reads CAWRALRTDTQYF. CDR3 bases: TGTGCCTGGAGGGCCCTTCGCACAGATACGCAGTATTTT. The chain combines TRBV30 with TRBJ2-3; no clear D. Germline loops: CDR1 GTSNPN, CDR2 SVGIG (reference sequence). CDR3 length: 13 residues. Trimming took 3 bases from V and 1 from J, leaving 8 bases between them.